These 15 T cell receptor beta chains were sequenced from one sample in a study of T-cell reconstitution after alpha-beta-depleted transplantation in children. During its preparation, the TCRbeta library received unique molecular identifiers. From the PCR reads, TCRdb called clonotypes with MiXCR, one entry per CDR3 protein. The sample lists around 960,000 distinct CDR3 sequences, 25% to 35% seen once, with approximately 30% in the top ten. The material was PBMCs, mostly from graft donor cells, obtained 360 days after TCRalphabeta/CD19-depleted stem cell transplant. The receptors were gathered from a boy in the first two years of life who had a stem cell transplant for SCID, so the T cells may come from the graft donor.

A few counts support this clonotype. CDR3 nucleotides: TGCAGCGTTGAAGGAAGTCTAGCAGGCCATGAGCAGTTCTTC. This encodes CSVEGSLAGHEQFF. The chain links TRBV29-1 to TRBJ2-1; D is possibly TRBD2 (5 bases). Trimming left V 1 base short and J 8 bases short, with 15 bases between. The CDR3 covers 14 residues. Germline V gives CDR1 SQVTM, CDR2 ANQGSEA.

This clonotype was counted only a few times. The chain recombines TRBV4-3 with TRBJ1-1; the D gene is possibly TRBD1 (5 bases). The V end lost 0 bases, the J end lost 6 bases, and 11 bases lay between the germline ends. Germline V CDR1 and CDR2: LGHNA, YSLEER. The CDR3 length is 14 residues. The DNA of the CDR3 is TGCGCCAGCAGCCAAGATGGTGGCAGGGCTGAAGCTTTCTTT. As protein: CASSQDGGRAEAFF.

There are a few counts of this clonotype. The V gene is TRBV5-1, the J gene TRBJ2-5; 7 nucleotides line up with TRBD2. CDR3 length: 16 residues. Trimming cost V 4 bases and J 2 bases; bases outside gene matches: 11. Germline V lookup: CDR1 SGHRS, CDR2 YFSETQ. The CDR3 is CASSPGPREGQETQYF. The DNA for the CDR3 is TGCGCCAGCAGCCCGGGGCCTAGGGAGGGGCAAGAGACCCAGTACTTC.

The chain joins TRBV6-1 to TRBJ1-4; D gene unclear. The CDR3 contains 14 residues. Trimming shortened V by 8 bases and J by 5 bases, and 15 bases separated the two germline ends. Per the germline V gene, CDR1 is MNHNS and CDR2 is SASEGT. The CDR3: CASLSGVLNEKLFF. CDR3 DNA sequence: TGTGCCAGCCTCTCCGGGGTCTTGAATGAAAAACTGTTTTTT.

This clonotype was seen more than once but under ten times. The chain employs TRBV20-1 and TRBJ2-7; TRBD2 agrees at 10 bases. Germline lookup yields CDR1 DFQATT and CDR2 SNEGSKA (reference sequence). Trimming took 3 bases from V and 0 from J; bases not matched to a gene: 11. The CDR3 totals 17 residues. CDR3 in amino acids: CSASTSSPSGGSYEQYF. The CDR3 DNA sequence: TGCAGTGCTAGCACAAGTTCCCCTAGCGGGGGCTCCTACGAGCAGTACTTC.

The rearrangement joins TRBV27 to TRBJ2-7; 11 bases fit TRBD1. The length of the CDR3 is 15 residues. With 10 bases clipped from V and 10 bases from J, the junction kept 18 bases outside the gene matches. Germline V gives CDR1 MNHEY, CDR2 SMNVEV (reference sequence). The CDR3 reads CATKRPGTGGVEQYF. The CDR3 DNA is TGTGCCACGAAACGACCCGGGACAGGGGGAGTAGAACAGTACTTC.

The chain carries TRBV4-3 and TRBJ2-1; 10 nucleotides match TRBD2. Germline CDR1 reads LGHNA; CDR2 reads YSLEER. The V segment lost 0 bases and the J segment 2 bases; nucleotides outside the gene matches: 7. There are 18 residues in the CDR3. CDR3 residues: CASSQDPSGGGTYNEQFF. CDR3 bases: TGCGCCAGCAGCCAAGACCCTAGCGGGGGTGGTACCTACAATGAGCAGTTCTTC.

Ten or more counts support this clonotype. The rearrangement links TRBV10-2 to TRBJ2-7; the D gene is possibly TRBD1 (5 bases). Trimming took off 0 bases at V and 3 bases at J, with 21 bases between the two ends. The CDR3 has 18 amino acids. Germline CDR1 reads WSHSY; CDR2 reads SAAADI. The CDR3 sequence is CASSESRQGVIWGYEQYF. CDR3 bases: TGCGCCAGCAGTGAGTCGAGGCAGGGTGTCATATGGGGCTACGAGCAGTACTTC.

The chain carries TRBV12-3 or TRBV12-4 and TRBJ2-3; 7 bases map to TRBD2. V lost 1 base and J lost 3; bases outside the gene matches: 4. This CDR3 contains 15 residues. The CDR3 loop is CASSLGGGETDTQYF. Written as DNA, the CDR3 is TGTGCCAGCAGTTTAGGGGGGGGGGAGACAGATACGCAGTATTTT.

This clonotype was seen more than once but under ten times. This chain links TRBV28 with TRBJ2-5; D might be TRBD1 or TRBD2, each matching 5 bases. The CDR3 is 15 amino acids. Deletions cut 6 bases from V and 1 base from J, with 15 bases between. Germline lookup yields CDR1 MDHEN and CDR2 SYDVKM. This chain's CDR3 is CASSLRIGTQETQYF. The CDR3 nucleotides are TGTGCCAGCAGCCTGCGTATCGGGACCCAAGAGACCCAGTACTTC.

A few counts support this clonotype. The rearrangement uses TRBV5-1 and TRBJ2-3; 7 positions agree with TRBD1. Trimming at V came to 2 bases and at J to 1 base, leaving 4 bases not matched to a gene. The CDR3 is 15 amino acids. Germline CDR1 SGHRS, CDR2 YFSETQ. Here the CDR3 reads CASSFRDSRTDTQYF. The CDR3 DNA follows: TGCGCCAGCAGCTTTCGGGACAGCCGCACAGATACGCAGTATTTT.

The chain uses TRBV12-3 or TRBV12-4 and TRBJ2-5, with D possibly matching TRBD1 (6 bases). V was shortened by 6 bases and J by 7 bases, with 15 bases between the two germline ends. This CDR3 spans 13 amino acids. The CDR3 region is CASSLDSSRTQYF. The CDR3 region has the DNA TGTGCCAGCAGCCTGGACAGCTCCAGGACCCAGTACTTC.

This chain connects TRBV12-3 or TRBV12-4 to TRBJ1-5, with D unresolved. The CDR3 sequence is 15 residues long. Trimming pared 5 bases from V and 0 bases from J, leaving 11 bases between. CDR3 region: CASSRKWSSNQPQHF. The CDR3 DNA reads as TGTGCCAGCAGTAGAAAGTGGTCTAGCAATCAGCCCCAGCATTTT.

The chain recombines TRBV7-9 with TRBJ2-5; 7 bases align to TRBD2. The ends lost 7 bases at V and 3 bases at J; junction bases unmatched: 11. The CDR3 has 15 residues. Germline V gene sequence: CDR1 SEHNR, CDR2 FQNEAQ (reference sequence). CDR3 nucleotides: TGTGCCAGCACCCCGGGTGGGACTATCAAAGAGACCCAGTACTTC. Protein product: CASTPGGTIKETQYF.

About this clonotype itself: Because the CDR3 is missing its conserved closing phenylalanine or tryptophan, this is likely a read error. The gene calls are TRBV2 and TRBJ1-2; 9 positions agree with TRBD1. Germline CDR1 reads SNHLY; CDR2 reads FYNNEI. The trim removed 4 bases at V and 1 base at J, leaving 4 bases unmatched. The CDR3 runs to 15 residues. The CDR3 protein is CASSAHRGHNYGYTI. CDR3 bases: TGTGCCAGCAGTGCCCACAGGGGGCATAACTATGGCTACACCATC.